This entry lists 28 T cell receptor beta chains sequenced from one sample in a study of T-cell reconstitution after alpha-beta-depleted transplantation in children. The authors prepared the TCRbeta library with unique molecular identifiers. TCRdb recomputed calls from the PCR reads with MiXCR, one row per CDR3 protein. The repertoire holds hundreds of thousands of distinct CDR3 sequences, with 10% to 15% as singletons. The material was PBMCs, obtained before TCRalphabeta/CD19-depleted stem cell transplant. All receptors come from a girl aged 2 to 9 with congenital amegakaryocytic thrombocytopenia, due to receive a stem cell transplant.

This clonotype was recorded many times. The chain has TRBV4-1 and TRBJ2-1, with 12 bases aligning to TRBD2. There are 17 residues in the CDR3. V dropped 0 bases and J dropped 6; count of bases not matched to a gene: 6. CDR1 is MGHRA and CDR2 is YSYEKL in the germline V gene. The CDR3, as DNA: TGCGCCAGCAGCCAAGATGCTCTAGCGGGAGGGATCAATGAGCAGTTCTTC. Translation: CASSQDALAGGINEQFF.

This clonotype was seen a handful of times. The CDR3 protein is CSARDPGSGIYEQYF. CDR3 DNA: TGCAGTGCTAGAGATCCAGGAAGCGGGATCTACGAGCAGTACTTC. The V call is TRBV20-1, the J call TRBJ2-7, with 7 bases identical to TRBD2. In germline, CDR1 is DFQATT, CDR2 SNEGSKA (reference sequence). This CDR3 comprises 15 residues. The trim removed 0 bases at V and 3 bases at J, leaving 8 bases unmatched.

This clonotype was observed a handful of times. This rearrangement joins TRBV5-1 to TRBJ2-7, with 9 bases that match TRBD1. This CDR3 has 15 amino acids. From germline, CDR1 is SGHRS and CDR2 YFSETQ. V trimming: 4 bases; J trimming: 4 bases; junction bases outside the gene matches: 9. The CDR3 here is CASSHNSGQGYEQYF. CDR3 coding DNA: TGCGCCAGCAGCCACAACTCGGGACAGGGATACGAGCAGTACTTC.

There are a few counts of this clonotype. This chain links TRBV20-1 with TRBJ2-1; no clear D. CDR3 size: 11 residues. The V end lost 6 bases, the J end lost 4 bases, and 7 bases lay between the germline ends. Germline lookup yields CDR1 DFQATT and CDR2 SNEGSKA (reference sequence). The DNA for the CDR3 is TGCAGTGCCCTCGTGTACAATGAGCAGTTCTTC. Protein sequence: CSALVYNEQFF.

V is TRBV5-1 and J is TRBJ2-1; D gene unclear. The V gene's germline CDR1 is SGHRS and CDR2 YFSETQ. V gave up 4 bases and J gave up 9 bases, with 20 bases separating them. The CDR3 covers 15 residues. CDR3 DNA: TGCGCCAGCAGCCCGATTCTACCTTCTCCGAGTGAGCAGTTCTTC. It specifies CASSPILPSPSEQFF.

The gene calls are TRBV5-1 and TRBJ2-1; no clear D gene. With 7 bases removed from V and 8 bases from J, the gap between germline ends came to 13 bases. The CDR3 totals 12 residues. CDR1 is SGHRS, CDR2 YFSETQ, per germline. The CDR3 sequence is CASRLGKDEQFF. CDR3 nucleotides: TGCGCCAGCCGCCTCGGAAAAGATGAGCAGTTCTTC.

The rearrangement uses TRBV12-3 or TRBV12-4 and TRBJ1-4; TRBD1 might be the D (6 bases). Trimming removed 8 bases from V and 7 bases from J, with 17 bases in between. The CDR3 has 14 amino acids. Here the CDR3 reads CASLETGAAEKLFF. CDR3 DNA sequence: TGTGCCAGCCTCGAGACAGGCGCGGCTGAAAAACTGTTTTTT.

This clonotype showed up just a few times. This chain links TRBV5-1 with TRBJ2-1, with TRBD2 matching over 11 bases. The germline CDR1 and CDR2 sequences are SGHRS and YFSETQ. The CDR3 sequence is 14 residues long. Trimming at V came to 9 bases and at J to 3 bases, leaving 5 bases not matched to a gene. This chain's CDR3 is CATQLAGGYNEQFF. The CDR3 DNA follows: TGCGCCACCCAGCTAGCGGGAGGCTACAATGAGCAGTTCTTC.

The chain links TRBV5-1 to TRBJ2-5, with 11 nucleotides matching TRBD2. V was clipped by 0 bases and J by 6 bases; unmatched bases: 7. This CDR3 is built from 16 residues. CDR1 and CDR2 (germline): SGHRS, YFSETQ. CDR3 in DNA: TGCGCCAGCAGCTTGGAACTAGCGGGAGTGCTAAAGACCCAGTACTTC. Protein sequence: CASSLELAGVLKTQYF.

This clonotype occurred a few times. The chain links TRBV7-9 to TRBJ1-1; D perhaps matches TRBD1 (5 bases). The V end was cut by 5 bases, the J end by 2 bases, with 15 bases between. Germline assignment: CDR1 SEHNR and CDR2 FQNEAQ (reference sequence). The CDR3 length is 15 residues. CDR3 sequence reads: CASSGRDRINTEAFF. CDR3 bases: TGTGCCAGCAGCGGCCGGGACCGAATTAACACTGAAGCTTTCTTT.

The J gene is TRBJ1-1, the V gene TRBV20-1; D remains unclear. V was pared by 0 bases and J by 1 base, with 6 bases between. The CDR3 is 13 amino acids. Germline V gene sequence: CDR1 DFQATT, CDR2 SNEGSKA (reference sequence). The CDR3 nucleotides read TGCAGTGCTAGAGATTGGGAGAACACTGAAGCTTTCTTT. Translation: CSARDWENTEAFF.

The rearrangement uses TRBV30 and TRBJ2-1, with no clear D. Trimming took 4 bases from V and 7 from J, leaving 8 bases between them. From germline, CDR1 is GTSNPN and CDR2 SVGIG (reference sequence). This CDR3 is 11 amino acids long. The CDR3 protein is CAWTAGNEQFF. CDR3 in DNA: TGTGCCTGGACGGCTGGGAATGAGCAGTTCTTC.

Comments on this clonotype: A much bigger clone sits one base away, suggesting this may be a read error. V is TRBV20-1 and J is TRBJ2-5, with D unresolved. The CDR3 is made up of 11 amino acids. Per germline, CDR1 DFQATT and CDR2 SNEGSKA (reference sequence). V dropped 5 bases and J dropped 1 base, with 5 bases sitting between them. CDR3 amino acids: CSAACQETQYF. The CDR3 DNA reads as TGCAGTGCTGCCTGCCAAGAGACCCAGTACTTC.

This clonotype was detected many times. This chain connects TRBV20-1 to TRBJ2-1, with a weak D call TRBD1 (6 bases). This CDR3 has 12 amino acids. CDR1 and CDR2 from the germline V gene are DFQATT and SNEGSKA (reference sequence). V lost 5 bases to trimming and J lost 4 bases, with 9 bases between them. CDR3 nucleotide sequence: TGCAGTGCTGGGCAGGGGTACAATGAGCAGTTCTTC. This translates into CSAGQGYNEQFF.

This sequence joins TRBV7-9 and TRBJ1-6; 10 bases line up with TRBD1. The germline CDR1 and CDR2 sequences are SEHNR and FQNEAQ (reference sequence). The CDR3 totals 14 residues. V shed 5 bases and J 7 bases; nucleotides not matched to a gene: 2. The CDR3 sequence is CASSRQGANSPLHF. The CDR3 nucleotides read TGTGCCAGCAGCCGACAGGGGGCCAATTCACCCCTCCACTTT.

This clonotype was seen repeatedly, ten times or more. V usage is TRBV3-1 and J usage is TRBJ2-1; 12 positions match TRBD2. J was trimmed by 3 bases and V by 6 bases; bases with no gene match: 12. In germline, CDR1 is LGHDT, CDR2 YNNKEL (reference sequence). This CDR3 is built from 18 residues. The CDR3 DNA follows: TGTGCCAGCAGTGTACGACTAGCGGGAGTGCCAATCTACAATGAGCAGTTCTTC. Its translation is CASSVRLAGVPIYNEQFF.

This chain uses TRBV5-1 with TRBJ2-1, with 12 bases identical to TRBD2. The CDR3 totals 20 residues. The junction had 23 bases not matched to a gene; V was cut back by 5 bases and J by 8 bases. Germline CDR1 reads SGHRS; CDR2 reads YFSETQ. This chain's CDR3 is CASRAGLTSGSLSGGHEQFF. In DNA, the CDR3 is TGCGCCAGCAGGGCAGGCCTGACTAGCGGGAGCTTATCCGGTGGTCATGAGCAGTTCTTC.

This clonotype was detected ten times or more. CDR3 coding DNA: TGCAGCGTTGAAGGCGTGCGGGAAGCTTTCTTT. It is translated as CSVEGVREAFF. J is TRBJ1-1 and V is TRBV29-1; D not resolved. V lost 1 base to trimming and J lost 8 bases, with 8 bases between them. The CDR3 has 11 amino acids. CDR1 and CDR2 (germline): SQVTM, ANQGSEA.

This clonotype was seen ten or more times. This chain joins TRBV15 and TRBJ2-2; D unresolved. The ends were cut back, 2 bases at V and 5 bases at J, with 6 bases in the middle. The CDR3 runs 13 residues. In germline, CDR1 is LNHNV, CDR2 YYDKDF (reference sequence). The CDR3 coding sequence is TGTGCCACCAGCAGAAAACATACCGGGGAGCTGTTTTTT. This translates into CATSRKHTGELFF.

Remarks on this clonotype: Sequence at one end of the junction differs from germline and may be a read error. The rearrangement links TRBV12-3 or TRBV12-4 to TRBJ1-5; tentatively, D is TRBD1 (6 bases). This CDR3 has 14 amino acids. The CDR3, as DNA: TGTGCCAGCAGTTCACAGGGACGCGATCACCCCCAGCATTTT. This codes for CASSSQGRDHPQHF.

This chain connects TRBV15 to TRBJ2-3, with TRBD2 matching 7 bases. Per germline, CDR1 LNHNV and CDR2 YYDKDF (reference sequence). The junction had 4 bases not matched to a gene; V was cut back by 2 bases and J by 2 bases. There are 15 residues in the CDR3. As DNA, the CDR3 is TGTGCCACCAGCAGACGGCGGGAGACCACAGATACGCAGTATTTT. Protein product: CATSRRRETTDTQYF.

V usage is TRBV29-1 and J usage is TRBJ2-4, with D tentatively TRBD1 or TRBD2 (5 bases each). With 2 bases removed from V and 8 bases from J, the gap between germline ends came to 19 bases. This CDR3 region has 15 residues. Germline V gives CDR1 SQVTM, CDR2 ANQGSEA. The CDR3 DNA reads TGCAGCGTTGAACTCGTGGGGACCGGGGCTGACATTCAGTACTTC. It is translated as CSVELVGTGADIQYF.

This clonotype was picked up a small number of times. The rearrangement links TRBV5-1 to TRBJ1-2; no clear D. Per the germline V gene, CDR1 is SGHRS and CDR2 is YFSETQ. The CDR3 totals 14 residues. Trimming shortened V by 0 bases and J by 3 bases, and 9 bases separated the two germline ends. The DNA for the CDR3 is TGCGCCAGCAGCTTGGACAATTCAGACTATGGCTACACCTTC. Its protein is CASSLDNSDYGYTF.

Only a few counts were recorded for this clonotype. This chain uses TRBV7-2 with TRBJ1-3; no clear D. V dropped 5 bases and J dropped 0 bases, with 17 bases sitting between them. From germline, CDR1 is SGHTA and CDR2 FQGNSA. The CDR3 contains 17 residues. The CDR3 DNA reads TGTGCCAGCAGCCATCCGAGGAGGGCTATCTCTGGAAACACCATATATTTT. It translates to CASSHPRRAISGNTIYF.

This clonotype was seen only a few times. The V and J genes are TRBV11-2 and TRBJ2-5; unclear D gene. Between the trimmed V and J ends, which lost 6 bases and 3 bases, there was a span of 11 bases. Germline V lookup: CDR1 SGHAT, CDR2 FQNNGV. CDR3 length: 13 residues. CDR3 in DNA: TGTGCCAGCAGACTCGGACGGGAAGAGACCCAGTACTTC. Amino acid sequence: CASRLGREETQYF.

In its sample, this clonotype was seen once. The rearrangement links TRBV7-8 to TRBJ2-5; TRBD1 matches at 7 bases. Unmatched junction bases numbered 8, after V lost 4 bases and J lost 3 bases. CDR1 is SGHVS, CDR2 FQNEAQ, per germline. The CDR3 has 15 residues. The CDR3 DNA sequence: TGTGCCAGCAGCTCAAGCCCTGGGACAGAAGAGACCCAGTACTTC. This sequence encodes CASSSSPGTEETQYF.

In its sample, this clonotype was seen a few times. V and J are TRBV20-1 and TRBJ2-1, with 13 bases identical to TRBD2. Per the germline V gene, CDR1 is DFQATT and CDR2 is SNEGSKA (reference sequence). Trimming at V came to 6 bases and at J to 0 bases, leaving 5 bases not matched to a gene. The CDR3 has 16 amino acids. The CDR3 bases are TGCAGTGCGCCGACTAGCGGGGGGTCCTCCTACAATGAGCAGTTCTTC. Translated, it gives CSAPTSGGSSYNEQFF.

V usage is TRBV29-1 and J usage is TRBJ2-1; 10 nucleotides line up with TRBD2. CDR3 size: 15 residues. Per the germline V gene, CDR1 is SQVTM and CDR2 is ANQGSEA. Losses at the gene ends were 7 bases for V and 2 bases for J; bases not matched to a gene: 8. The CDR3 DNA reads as TGCAGCGACATCGGGAGCGGGAGGGCCTACAATGAGCAGTTCTTC. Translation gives CSDIGSGRAYNEQFF.